This T cell receptor beta chain was sequenced in a study of shared clonotypes between healthy human individuals. Overall study results and limits: Sequencing depth was expected to influence donor clonotype sharing.

Repertoires were generated with immunoSEQ multiplex PCR, while TCRdb's copy carries only in-frame clones and drops some. The data contain approximately 2.5 million clones, 85% to 95% of them singletons. A note on this clone: Its antigen remains unidentified.

V was shortened by 10 bases and J by 2 bases, with 11 bases between the two germline ends. Germline CDR1 and CDR2: SGHDN and FVKESK. The CDR3 consists of 12 residues. Sample: naive CD4+ T cells sorted from blood. Described subset: CD45RA+ positively selected. The rearrangement uses TRBV14 and TRBJ1-1; D gene unclear. The source is a man aged 18-30 years in good health. The CDR3 region is CATSRVNTEAFF. In DNA form, the CDR3 reads TGTGCCACCAGTCGGGTAAACACTGAAGCTTTCTTT.